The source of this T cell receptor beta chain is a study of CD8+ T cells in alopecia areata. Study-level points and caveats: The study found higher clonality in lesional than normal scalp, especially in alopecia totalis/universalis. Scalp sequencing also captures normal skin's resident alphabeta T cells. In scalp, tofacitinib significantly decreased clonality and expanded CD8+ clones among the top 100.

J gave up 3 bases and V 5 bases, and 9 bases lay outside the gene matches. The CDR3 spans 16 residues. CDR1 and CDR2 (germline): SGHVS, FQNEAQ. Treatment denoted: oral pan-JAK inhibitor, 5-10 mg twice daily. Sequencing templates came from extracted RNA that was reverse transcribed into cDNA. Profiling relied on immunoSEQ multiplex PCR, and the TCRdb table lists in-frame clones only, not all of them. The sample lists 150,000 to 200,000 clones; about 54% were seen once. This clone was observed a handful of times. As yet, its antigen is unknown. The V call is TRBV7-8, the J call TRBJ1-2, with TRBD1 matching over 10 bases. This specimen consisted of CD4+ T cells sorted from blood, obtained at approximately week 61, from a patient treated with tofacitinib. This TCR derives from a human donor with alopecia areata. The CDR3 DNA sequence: TGTGCCAGCAGCGCGCGAAAGACAGGGGGCGACTATGGCTACACCTTC. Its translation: CASSARKTGGDYGYTF. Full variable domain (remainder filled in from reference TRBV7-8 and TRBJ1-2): GAGVSQSPRYKVAKRGQDVALRCDPISGHVSLFWYQQALGQGPEFLTYFQNEAQLDKSGLPSDRFFAERPEGSVSTLKIQRTQQEDSAVYLCASSARKTGGDYGYTFGSGTRLTVV.